Detailed here is one TCR beta chain. The CDR3 is 14 residues long. CDR1 SGDLS and CDR2 YYNGEE come from the germline V gene. The trim removed 7 bases at V and 6 bases at J, leaving 10 bases unmatched. This entry comes from a study of graft-versus-host responses after intestinal transplantation. The authors processed graft tissue to release intraepithelial and lamina propria lymphocytes. Assay: immunoSEQ multiplex PCR; the TCRdb copy retains only in-frame clones and omits some. The table records 60,000 to 75,000 clones, around nine tenths of them present only once. This TCR derives from a human patient who received an intestinal transplant, so some T cells may come from the graft donor. This specimen was ileum tissue, taken roughly 390 days after transplant. The chain employs TRBV9 and TRBJ1-2, with 9 bases fitting TRBD1. DNA of the CDR3: TGTGCCAGCGTTACAGGGGGCGCATCCCATGGCTACACCTTC. Residues: CASVTGGASHGYTF.